The 29 T cell receptor beta chains presented below share a single source sample, sequenced in a study of blood T cell repertoires in COVID-19. TCRdb's table, derived via immunoSEQ multiplex PCR, lists solely in-frame clones and lacks some. Altogether under 300,000 clones are present, 85% to 90% being singletons, with the ten largest covering roughly 2.5%. The material sequenced was PBMCs or T cells enriched from blood (not recorded which). These receptors were collected from a woman aged 18-29 years who had recovered from COVID-19.

This chain uses TRBV7-9 with TRBJ1-2, with a possible D match to TRBD1 (6 bases). Germline V gene sequence: CDR1 SEHNR, CDR2 FQNEAQ (reference sequence). The V end was cut by 2 bases, the J end by 8 bases, with 12 bases between. This CDR3 spans 13 amino acids. The DNA of the CDR3 is TGTGCCAGCAGCTTACCTCCAGGGGCAGGCTACACCTTC. Translating it yields CASSLPPGAGYTF. The full variable domain, rest sourced from reference TRBV7-9 and TRBJ1-2, is DTGVSQNPRHKITKRGQNVTFRCDPISEHNRLYWYRQTLGQGPEFLTYFQNEAQLEKSRLLSDRFSAERPKGSFSTLEIQRTEQGDSAMYLCASSLPPGAGYTFGSGTRLTVV.

This chain links TRBV15 with TRBJ1-2, with a weak D call TRBD1 (5 bases). V was shortened by 5 bases and J by 0 bases, with 7 bases between the two germline ends. CDR3 length: 13 residues. CDR1 is LNHNV and CDR2 is YYDKDF in the germline V gene (reference sequence). CDR3 residues: CATSPGTNYGYTF. The DNA of the CDR3 is TGTGCCACCAGCCCAGGGACTAACTATGGCTACACCTTC. The entire variable domain, with the rest obtained from reference TRBV15 and TRBJ1-2, is as follows: DAMVIQNPRYQVTQFGKPVTLSCSQTLNHNVMYWYQQKSSQAPKLLFHYYDKDFNNEADTPDNFQSRRPNTSFCFLDIRSPGLGDTAMYLCATSPGTNYGYTFGSGTRLTVV.

V is TRBV10-1 and J is TRBJ1-1; maybe TRBD1 (6 bases). This CDR3 has 13 amino acids. Trimming shortened V by 7 bases and J by 0 bases, and 9 bases separated the two germline ends. Germline V gene data show CDR1 as WNHNN and CDR2 as SYGVQD (reference sequence). CDR3 DNA: TGCGCCAGCACAAGGGACATGAACACTGAAGCTTTCTTT. Its protein is CASTRDMNTEAFF.

This rearrangement joins TRBV3-1 (or the pseudogene TRBV3-2) to TRBJ1-2, with TRBD1 identical over 7 bases. The germline V gene encodes CDR1 LGHDT and CDR2 YNNKEL (reference sequence). The junction had 13 bases not matched to a gene; V was cut back by 8 bases and J by 4 bases. The CDR3 length is 15 residues. CDR3 amino acids: CASEDNRGGTYGYTF. CDR3 bases: TGTGCCAGCGAAGATAACAGGGGTGGCACCTATGGCTACACCTTC.

The V gene is TRBV4-1, the J gene TRBJ1-4; TRBD1 matches at 7 bases. The V gene's germline CDR1 is MGHRA and CDR2 YSYEKL. V lost 3 bases and J lost 8; bases outside the gene matches: 9. CDR3 size: 15 residues. The CDR3 here is CASSQTGTVGEKLFF. The CDR3 DNA sequence: TGCGCCAGCAGCCAGACAGGGACGGTAGGGGAAAAACTGTTTTTT.

The chain employs TRBV6-5 and TRBJ1-4; D unresolved. The CDR3 covers 15 residues. V shed 0 bases and J shed 8 bases, with 13 bases lying between them. Germline lookup yields CDR1 MNHEY and CDR2 SVGAGI. CDR3 region: CASSYSPTELEKLFF. The CDR3 DNA is TGTGCCAGCAGTTACTCTCCAACGGAGCTCGAAAAACTGTTTTTT.

This clone was seen a handful of times. This chain joins TRBV29-1 and TRBJ1-1; 7 nucleotides agree with TRBD1. Unmatched junction bases numbered 3, after V lost 4 bases and J lost 1 base. This CDR3 is built from 13 residues. Germline V gene lookup returns CDR1 SQVTM and CDR2 ANQGSEA. The CDR3 DNA is TGCAGCGTTGGACAGGGTACGAACACTGAAGCTTTCTTT. Its protein is CSVGQGTNTEAFF.

The chain has TRBV5-5 and TRBJ2-7, with 7 bases that match TRBD1. CDR3 length equals 15 residues. Germline values: CDR1 SGHKS, CDR2 YYEKEE (reference sequence). Losses at the gene ends were 4 bases for V and 1 base for J; bases not matched to a gene: 8. Written as DNA, the CDR3 is TGTGCCAGCAGCCACACCGGGACAGTTTCCTACGAGCAGTACTTC. It specifies CASSHTGTVSYEQYF.

This clone was seen a few times. This rearrangement joins TRBV4-1 to TRBJ2-3, with 14 positions matching TRBD2. The trim removed 0 bases at V and 2 bases at J, leaving 1 base unmatched. The V gene's germline CDR1 is MGHRA and CDR2 YSYEKL. This CDR3 comprises 17 residues. The CDR3, as DNA: TGCGCCAGCAGCCAAGAGACTAGCGGGGGGGCCACAGATACGCAGTATTTT. Translation: CASSQETSGGATDTQYF.

The chain is built from TRBV27 and TRBJ2-5; 7 positions match TRBD1. The germline gives CDR1 MNHEY, CDR2 SMNVEV (reference sequence). This CDR3 is 14 amino acids long. V trimming: 2 bases; J trimming: 0 bases; junction bases outside the gene matches: 0. CDR3 sequence (DNA): TGTGCCAGCAGTTTAGGGACAGACCAAGAGACCCAGTACTTC. It encodes CASSLGTDQETQYF.

The chain couples TRBV21-1 to TRBJ2-7; the table's D call, TRBD2, was not checked against the DNA. TRBV21-1 is a known pseudogene. The CDR3 is 19 residues long. This CDR3 reads CASSKGGGTSPHEEDEQYF. In nucleotides, the CDR3 is TGTGCCAGCAGCAAAGGGGGAGGGACTAGTCCTCACGAGGAGGACGAGCAGTACTTC.

V usage is TRBV3-1 (or the pseudogene TRBV3-2) and J usage is TRBJ1-2; the D is unclear. The CDR3 runs 15 residues. With 0 bases removed from V and 4 bases from J, the gap between germline ends came to 12 bases. Germline V gene lookup returns CDR1 LGHDT and CDR2 YNNKEL (reference sequence). The CDR3 bases are TGTGCCAGCAGCCAAGATCATCGACAATTCTATGGCTACACCTTC. It is translated as CASSQDHRQFYGYTF.

This chain links TRBV6-5 with TRBJ2-1, with D possibly TRBD1 on 5 matching bases. The CDR3 totals 12 residues. V dropped 5 bases and J dropped 7 bases, with 9 bases sitting between them. Germline CDR1 is MNHEY and CDR2 is SVGAGI. The CDR3 protein is CASSQGWNEQFF. For the CDR3, the DNA is TGTGCCAGCAGTCAGGGTTGGAATGAGCAGTTCTTC.

J is TRBJ1-3 and V is TRBV19; possible D gene TRBD1, 6 bases. From germline, CDR1 is LNHDA and CDR2 SQIVND (reference sequence). V shed 0 bases and J shed 4 bases, with 16 bases lying between them. The CDR3 covers 17 residues. The CDR3 DNA is TGTGCCAGTAGTATAGACCGACCCGGACAGTCAGGAAACACCATATATTTT. Translated, it gives CASSIDRPGQSGNTIYF.

There are a few counts of this clone. V usage is TRBV9 and J usage is TRBJ1-5, with 10 bases lining up with TRBD1. Unmatched junction bases numbered 7, after V lost 5 bases and J lost 5 bases. The CDR3 totals 15 residues. Germline CDR1 is SGDLS and CDR2 is YYNGEE. The CDR3 reads CASSPGTGVYQPQHF. CDR3 bases: TGTGCCAGCAGTCCCGGGACAGGGGTTTATCAGCCCCAGCATTTT.

The chain joins TRBV9 to TRBJ2-7, with D possibly matching TRBD1 (5 bases). In germline, CDR1 is SGDLS, CDR2 YYNGEE. The CDR3 runs 15 residues. Trimming stripped 2 bases from V and 0 bases from J, with 12 bases between. DNA for the CDR3: TGTGCCAGCAGCGTGGGGCCGGCAGGCTCCTACGAGCAGTACTTC. This encodes CASSVGPAGSYEQYF.

The rearrangement joins TRBV18 to TRBJ2-7, with 8 bases aligning to TRBD2. Germline V gene lookup returns CDR1 KGHSH and CDR2 LQKENI. Trimming cost V 3 bases and J 7 bases; bases outside gene matches: 11. This CDR3 has 15 residues. Here the CDR3 reads CASSPNRGGLGEQYF. CDR3 nucleotides: TGTGCCAGCTCACCTAATCGGGGGGGACTTGGGGAGCAGTACTTC.

The chain has TRBV6-5 and TRBJ1-5, with 8 bases aligning to TRBD1. This CDR3 contains 15 residues. Germline CDR1 MNHEY, CDR2 SVGAGI. J lost 3 bases, V lost 11 bases, and 12 bases had no gene match. DNA of the CDR3: TGTGCCGTTTCGAGGGCGGGACAGGACAATCAGCCCCAGCATTTT. It specifies CAVSRAGQDNQPQHF.

The chain employs TRBV7-2 and TRBJ1-4, with D perhaps matching TRBD1 (5 bases). V lost 2 bases and J lost 8, with 15 bases in between. The CDR3 has 15 residues. CDR1 and CDR2 from the germline V gene are SGHTA and FQGNSA. Written as DNA, the CDR3 is TGTGCCAGCAGCTTATCCGGCACTCCAGGGGAAAAACTGTTTTTT. Translation gives CASSLSGTPGEKLFF.

This rearrangement joins TRBV6-1 to TRBJ1-2; 10 nucleotides match TRBD1. After removal of 4 bases from V and 7 bases from J, the junction contained 21 bases not matched to a gene. Germline CDR1 MNHNS, CDR2 SASEGT. This CDR3 spans 19 amino acids. The CDR3, as DNA: TGTGCCAGCAGTGTGGGACAGGGGATGTTTCCTCCCCCTCATCGTGGCTACACCTTC. This translates into CASSVGQGMFPPPHRGYTF.

The sample holds a few counts of this clone. The rearrangement uses TRBV19 and TRBJ1-1, with TRBD1 identical over 8 bases. CDR1 and CDR2 from the germline V gene are LNHDA and SQIVND (reference sequence). J was trimmed by 4 bases and V by 5 bases; bases with no gene match: 6. CDR3 length: 14 residues. CDR3 region: CASSVTGVITEAFF. The CDR3 nucleotides are TGTGCCAGTAGTGTGACAGGGGTTATCACTGAAGCTTTCTTT.

V and J are TRBV11-2 and TRBJ1-1; the match to TRBD1 covers 9 bases. Germline-derived CDR1 and CDR2 are SGHAT and FQNNGV. The CDR3 has 15 residues. The junction had 14 bases not matched to a gene; V was cut back by 7 bases and J by 8 bases. The CDR3 sequence: CASTSGWGQGGEAFF. The DNA for the CDR3 is TGTGCCAGCACCTCCGGGTGGGGACAGGGTGGAGAAGCTTTCTTT.

Regarding this clone: Other DNA sequences in the same sample also yield this CDR3. This rearrangement joins TRBV28 to TRBJ1-2; possibly TRBD1 for D (5 bases). This CDR3 comprises 12 residues. Germline V gene data show CDR1 as MDHEN and CDR2 as SYDVKM. The V end was cut by 5 bases, the J end by 7 bases, with 11 bases between. The CDR3 loop is CASSPGGSGYTF. The CDR3 coding sequence is TGTGCCAGCAGTCCCGGGGGGAGTGGCTACACCTTC.

The V gene is TRBV10-1, the J gene TRBJ1-1; 7 bases are shared with TRBD1. Germline-derived CDR1 and CDR2 are WNHNN and SYGVQD (reference sequence). The V gene end was trimmed by 5 bases and the J gene end by 1 base; junction bases not matched to a gene: 4. The CDR3 is 14 residues long. CDR3 sequence: CASSRDSRNTEAFF. Here the CDR3 DNA reads TGCGCCAGCAGTAGGGACAGTCGGAACACTGAAGCTTTCTTT.

The chain couples TRBV5-1 to TRBJ1-2; 12 bases agree with TRBD1. J gave up 5 bases and V 4 bases, and 6 bases lay outside the gene matches. The germline CDR1 and CDR2 sequences are SGHRS and YFSETQ. This CDR3 region has 15 residues. CDR3 in DNA: TGCGCCAGCAGCCAGGGACAGGGGGCTGCATATGGCTACACCTTC. The encoded protein is CASSQGQGAAYGYTF.

This chain uses TRBV2 with TRBJ2-1; 14 positions agree with TRBD2. J lost 7 bases, V lost 8 bases, and 7 bases had no gene match. Germline V gives CDR1 SNHLY, CDR2 FYNNEI. CDR3 length equals 15 residues. DNA of the CDR3: TGTGCCAGCGCTGGACTAGCGGGGGGACTAAATGAGCAGTTCTTC. Protein product: CASAGLAGGLNEQFF.

The rearrangement joins TRBV27 to TRBJ1-4; D perhaps matches TRBD1 (6 bases). CDR1 MNHEY and CDR2 SMNVEV come from the germline V gene (reference sequence). The V and J ends lost 5 bases and 6 bases respectively, with 16 bases between them. This CDR3 is 15 amino acids long. The CDR3 region is CASSPLGGVDEKLFF. The CDR3 nucleotides read TGTGCCAGCAGTCCGCTTGGGGGCGTTGATGAAAAACTGTTTTTT.

The genes are TRBV7-2 and TRBJ1-2; 10 bases align to TRBD1. From germline, CDR1 is SGHTA and CDR2 FQGNSA. The V gene end was trimmed by 5 bases and the J gene end by 6 bases; junction bases not matched to a gene: 3. CDR3 length equals 13 residues. The CDR3 protein is CASSTTGGDGYTF. The CDR3 region has the DNA TGTGCCAGCAGCACGACAGGGGGCGATGGCTACACCTTC.

The count of this clone is one. The V gene is TRBV12-5, the J gene TRBJ1-1; D may be TRBD1 (6 bases). CDR3 length equals 16 residues. The germline gives CDR1 LGHNT, CDR2 FRNRAP. Trimming took 0 bases from V and 4 from J, leaving 15 bases between them. CDR3 region: CASGLVRGGGGTEAFF. CDR3 sequence (DNA): TGTGCTAGTGGTTTGGTACGAGGGGGTGGGGGCACTGAAGCTTTCTTT.